The present T cell receptor beta chain was sequenced within a study of blood T cell repertoires in COVID-19. Points on this clone: The sample has other DNA sequences that encode this CDR3 too.

Libraries were prepared by immunoSEQ multiplex PCR; TCRdb keeps only in-frame clonotypes and omits some of them. This table holds 350,000 to 450,000 clones, 65% to 90% found once. Followed longitudinally, the Seattle patients had been enrolled during active infection. Germline assignment: CDR1 KGHSH and CDR2 LQKENI. The V and J ends lost 3 bases and 3 bases respectively, with 8 bases between them. This CDR3 region has 13 residues. This TCR was sampled from a woman aged 60-75 years with COVID-19, enrolled during active disease. Sequenced input: peripheral blood. The rearrangement links TRBV18 to TRBJ1-2, with D possibly matching TRBD1 (5 bases). The CDR3 DNA sequence: TGTGCCAGCTCACCGCGGGGGGACTATGGCTACACCTTC. Its protein is CASSPRGDYGYTF.